The 18 T cell receptor beta chains in this list originate from one sample, sequenced in a study of T cell responses to AZD1222 COVID-19 vaccine (dated by TCRdb to about 2021). The library relied on the immunoSEQ multiplex PCR assay. TCRdb took over this immuneACCESS table, retaining in-frame rearrangements with V and J assigned. Such tables are incomplete; in checked studies, under half of the missing clones stem from an unresolved V gene, and the remainder is unexplained. The sample table lists fewer than 150,000 clones, around 93% of them with a count of one. The top ten clonotypes cover approximately 8% of the sample. The intended sense of this specimen's time point label: about 28 days (+/-7) after the second vaccine dose. Specimen: peripheral blood, collected 28 days after the second AZD1222 dose. Receptors originate from an adult who received the AZD1222 COVID-19 vaccine.

The chain carries TRBV19 and TRBJ2-2; 8 bases map to TRBD2. The V and J ends lost 5 bases and 5 bases, in that order; junction bases with no gene match: 16. There are 18 residues in the CDR3. Germline V gene data show CDR1 as LNHDA and CDR2 as SQIVND (reference sequence). The CDR3 coding sequence is TGTGCCAGTAGTGCTCCCTCATCCCTACGCGGGAGGACCGGGGAGCTGTTTTTT. Translating it yields CASSAPSSLRGRTGELFF. Filled out from reference TRBV19 and TRBJ2-2, the complete variable domain reads DGGITQSPKYLFRKEGQNVTLSCEQNLNHDAMYWYRQDPGQGLRLIYYSQIVNDFQKGDIAEGYSVSREKKESFPLTVTSAQKNPTAFYLCASSAPSSLRGRTGELFFGEGSRLTVL.

The chain has TRBV5-4 and TRBJ2-2, with 8 nucleotides matching TRBD1. The trim removed 4 bases at V and 6 bases at J, leaving 5 bases unmatched. CDR3 length equals 14 residues. Germline loops: CDR1 SGHNT, CDR2 YYREEE (reference sequence). The CDR3 sequence: CASSLDREAGELFF. In DNA, the CDR3 is TGTGCCAGCAGCCTGGACAGGGAGGCCGGGGAGCTGTTTTTT.

The chain joins TRBV7-9 to TRBJ2-1, with 10 positions matching TRBD1. With V trimmed by 0 bases and J by 8 bases, 16 bases remained unmatched. The length of the CDR3 is 19 residues. CDR1 and CDR2 from the germline V gene are SEHNR and FQNEAQ (reference sequence). Here the CDR3 DNA reads TGTGCCAGCAGCTTAGCGCTTTCAGCCGGGACAGGGGTCGGGCATGAGCAGTTCTTC. This sequence encodes CASSLALSAGTGVGHEQFF.

The chain couples TRBV7-2 to TRBJ1-3; a weak D match, TRBD1 (5 bases). V gave up 4 bases and J gave up 3 bases, with 13 bases separating them. The CDR3 extends over 15 amino acids. Germline loops: CDR1 SGHTA, CDR2 FQGNSA. The DNA for the CDR3 is TGTGCCAGCAGCTCCGACAGAGTTGGTGGAAACACCATATATTTT. This translates into CASSSDRVGGNTIYF.

This clone was seen once. The V and J genes are TRBV6-1 and TRBJ2-2; D is perhaps TRBD1 (5 bases). The V and J ends lost 2 bases and 2 bases respectively, with 18 bases between them. The germline gives CDR1 MNHNS, CDR2 SASEGT. CDR3 length: 18 residues. The CDR3 spells CASSETVRQTHNTGELFF. CDR3 sequence (DNA): TGTGCCAGCAGTGAAACCGTCCGACAGACCCACAACACCGGGGAGCTGTTTTTT.

This clone occurred once. V usage is TRBV7-2 and J usage is TRBJ2-3; 7 nucleotides align to TRBD2. This CDR3 has 13 amino acids. Trimming cost V 0 bases and J 8 bases; bases outside gene matches: 2. Germline CDR1 reads SGHTA; CDR2 reads FQGNSA. The CDR3 loop reads CASSLAGGGTQYF. In DNA form, the CDR3 reads TGTGCCAGCAGCTTAGCGGGGGGGGGTACGCAGTATTTT.

This sequence joins TRBV4-1 and TRBJ1-5; D remains unclear. Germline CDR1 is MGHRA and CDR2 is YSYEKL. Trimming shortened V by 1 base and J by 3 bases, and 10 bases separated the two germline ends. The CDR3 runs 15 residues. CDR3 amino acids: CASSQGVSANQPQHF. The CDR3 DNA sequence: TGCGCCAGCAGCCAAGGAGTGTCAGCCAATCAGCCCCAGCATTTT.

This chain connects TRBV6-5 to TRBJ1-2; 10 bases match TRBD1. Germline V gives CDR1 MNHEY, CDR2 SVGAGI. Trimming at V came to 6 bases and at J to 2 bases, leaving 6 bases not matched to a gene. The CDR3 sequence is 15 residues long. CDR3 residues: CASRGTGANNYGYTF. In nucleotides, the CDR3 is TGTGCCAGCAGGGGGACAGGGGCAAACAACTATGGCTACACCTTC.

The chain couples TRBV11-2 to TRBJ1-5; possibly TRBD1 for D (5 bases). There are 14 residues in the CDR3. Deletions cut 6 bases from V and 11 bases from J, with 20 bases between. Germline V gives CDR1 SGHAT, CDR2 FQNNGV. CDR3 region: CASSSGPGKGSQHF. The CDR3 DNA is TGTGCCAGCAGTTCCGGGCCGGGCAAGGGGTCCCAGCATTTT.

This clone was found once. The chain employs TRBV28 and TRBJ1-2, with D possibly matching TRBD1 (6 bases). Trimming pared 3 bases from V and 4 bases from J, leaving 9 bases between. CDR3 length equals 13 residues. The germline V gene has CDR1 MDHEN and CDR2 SYDVKM. The CDR3 loop reads CASSFRGFYGYTF. The CDR3 nucleotides are TGTGCCAGCAGTTTTAGGGGGTTCTATGGCTACACCTTC.

The chain combines TRBV28 with TRBJ2-1; 10 bases align to TRBD2. This CDR3 spans 15 amino acids. J gave up 6 bases and V 3 bases, and 5 bases lay outside the gene matches. The germline V gene has CDR1 MDHEN and CDR2 SYDVKM. The CDR3 DNA is TGTGCCAGCAGTTTTTCTAGCGGGAGTTCCAATGAGCAGTTCTTC. Translation: CASSFSSGSSNEQFF.

The chain joins TRBV27 to TRBJ1-4; 7 nucleotides agree with TRBD1. CDR1 and CDR2 (germline): MNHEY, SMNVEV (reference sequence). The CDR3 runs 16 residues. After removal of 5 bases from V and 8 bases from J, the junction contained 14 bases not matched to a gene. The CDR3 here is CASSTFTGAVREKLFF. In nucleotides, the CDR3 is TGTGCCAGCAGTACCTTTACAGGGGCGGTAAGGGAAAAACTGTTTTTT.

The V and J genes are TRBV7-9 and TRBJ1-2; TRBD1 agrees at 8 bases. In germline, CDR1 is SEHNR, CDR2 FQNEAQ (reference sequence). This CDR3 comprises 13 residues. Trimming removed 1 base from V and 7 bases from J; junction bases left unmatched: 2. The CDR3, as DNA: TGTGCCAGCAGCTTAGAGACAGGGGTTGGCTACACCTTC. Its protein is CASSLETGVGYTF.

V gene TRBV5-1 combines with J gene TRBJ1-3; unclear D gene. Germline V lookup: CDR1 SGHRS, CDR2 YFSETQ. The ends were cut back, 1 base at V and 0 bases at J, with 5 bases in the middle. CDR3 length: 14 residues. Written as DNA, the CDR3 is TGCGCCAGCAGCTTGAGCGGCTCTGGAAACACCATATATTTT. Translating gives CASSLSGSGNTIYF.

The V and J genes are TRBV11-2 and TRBJ2-7; TRBD1 matches 11 bases. Germline-derived CDR1 and CDR2 are SGHAT and FQNNGV. The length of the CDR3 is 14 residues. V was pared by 5 bases and J by 7 bases, with 7 bases of the junction left unmatched. The CDR3 spells CASSRDRGEREQYF. CDR3 sequence (DNA): TGTGCCAGCAGCCGGGACAGGGGGGAGAGGGAGCAGTACTTC.

V and J are TRBV27 and TRBJ1-2; a possible D gene is TRBD1 (5 bases). Germline loops: CDR1 MNHEY, CDR2 SMNVEV (reference sequence). The CDR3 consists of 16 residues. The ends were cut back, 5 bases at V and 2 bases at J, with 18 bases in the middle. CDR3 DNA sequence: TGTGCCAGCAGTAACGGGGTTAGGGGCCGGAACTATGGCTACACCTTC. Protein product: CASSNGVRGRNYGYTF.

This chain uses TRBV24-1 with TRBJ1-5, with D maybe TRBD1 (5 bases). The CDR3 runs 15 residues. Germline CDR1 is KGHDR and CDR2 is SFDVKD. With 3 bases removed from V and 1 base from J, the gap between germline ends came to 9 bases. CDR3 residues: CATSDGRESNQPQHF. CDR3 DNA: TGTGCCACCAGTGATGGCAGGGAGAGCAATCAGCCCCAGCATTTT.

The chain joins TRBV18 to TRBJ2-1; 14 positions match TRBD2. The CDR3 covers 13 residues. Germline lookup yields CDR1 KGHSH and CDR2 LQKENI. V lost 0 bases to trimming and J lost 15 bases; unmatched junction nucleotides: 1. CDR3 sequence: CASSPPGTSGGFF. CDR3 nucleotides: TGTGCCAGCTCACCACCGGGGACTAGCGGGGGGTTCTTC.